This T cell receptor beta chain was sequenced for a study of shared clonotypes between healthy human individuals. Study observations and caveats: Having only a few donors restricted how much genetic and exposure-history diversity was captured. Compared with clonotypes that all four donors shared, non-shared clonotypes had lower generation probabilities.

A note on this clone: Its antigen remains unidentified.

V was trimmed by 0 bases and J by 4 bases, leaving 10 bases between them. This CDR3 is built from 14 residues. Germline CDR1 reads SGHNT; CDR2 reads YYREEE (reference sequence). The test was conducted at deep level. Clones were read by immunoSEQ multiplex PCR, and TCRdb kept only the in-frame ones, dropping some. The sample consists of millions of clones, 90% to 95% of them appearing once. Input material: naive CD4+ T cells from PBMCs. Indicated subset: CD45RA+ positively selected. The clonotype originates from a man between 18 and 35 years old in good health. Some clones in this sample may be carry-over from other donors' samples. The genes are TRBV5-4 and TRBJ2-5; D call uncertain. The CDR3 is CASSLVIGVETQYF. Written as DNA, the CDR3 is TGTGCCAGCAGCTTGGTTATAGGCGTAGAGACCCAGTACTTC.